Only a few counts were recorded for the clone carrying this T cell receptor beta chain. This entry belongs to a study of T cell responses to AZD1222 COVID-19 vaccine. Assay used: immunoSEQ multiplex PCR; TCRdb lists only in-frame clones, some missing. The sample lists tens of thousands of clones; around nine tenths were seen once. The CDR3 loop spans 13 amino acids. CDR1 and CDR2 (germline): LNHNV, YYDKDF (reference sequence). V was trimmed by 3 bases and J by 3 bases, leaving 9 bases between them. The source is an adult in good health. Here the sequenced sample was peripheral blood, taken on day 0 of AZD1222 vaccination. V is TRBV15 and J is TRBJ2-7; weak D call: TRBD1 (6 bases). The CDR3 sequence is CATSRKQGYEQYF. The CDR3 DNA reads TGTGCCACCAGCAGGAAACAGGGCTACGAGCAGTACTTC. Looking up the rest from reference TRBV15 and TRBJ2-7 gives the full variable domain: DAMVIQNPRYQVTQFGKPVTLSCSQTLNHNVMYWYQQKSSQAPKLLFHYYDKDFNNEADTPDNFQSRRPNTSFCFLDIRSPGLGDTAMYLCATSRKQGYEQYFGPGTRLTVT.